A single sample gave rise to the 9 T cell receptor beta chains below, sequenced in a study of cytomegalovirus exposure and HLA in healthy donors. TCRdb's table, derived via immunoSEQ multiplex PCR, lists solely in-frame clones and lacks some. In the table there are some 170,000 clones, around nine tenths of which are singletons. Sequences were obtained from PBMCs. Receptors were obtained from a woman under 30 in good health and CMV-seronegative.

The V gene is TRBV27, the J gene TRBJ1-1; D is possibly TRBD1 (6 bases). Germline CDR1 is MNHEY and CDR2 is SMNVEV (reference sequence). Trimming removed 8 bases from V and 5 bases from J, with 18 bases in between. The CDR3 sequence is 14 residues long. DNA of the CDR3: TGTGCCAGCCGCCTCGGGGGGCGGGTGACTGAAGCTTTCTTT. Translation: CASRLGGRVTEAFF.

V is TRBV6-6 and J is TRBJ2-7, with 14 bases matching TRBD2. Germline V gene data show CDR1 as MNHNY and CDR2 as SVGAGI (reference sequence). The CDR3 has 16 amino acids. Unmatched junction bases numbered 7, after V lost 4 bases and J lost 5 bases. The CDR3 DNA reads TGTGCCAGCAGTTTTCAGACTAGCGGGAGGGCCGACGAGCAGTACTTC. Encoded protein: CASSFQTSGRADEQYF.

This clone was recorded once. The rearrangement links TRBV7-6 to TRBJ1-2; 8 bases map to TRBD1. The CDR3 loop spans 14 amino acids. V shed 4 bases, J shed 7 bases, and the junction held 8 bases outside the gene matches. Germline-derived CDR1 and CDR2 are SGHVS and FNYEAQ. CDR3 residues: CASSSQGATGGYTF. Written as DNA, the CDR3 is TGTGCCAGCAGCTCCCAGGGGGCGACGGGTGGCTACACCTTC.

This clone was counted once. This chain connects TRBV7-9 to TRBJ1-3, with 7 nucleotides matching TRBD1. Germline V gives CDR1 SEHNR, CDR2 FQNEAQ (reference sequence). The length of the CDR3 is 16 residues. The V segment lost 2 bases and the J segment 1 base; nucleotides outside the gene matches: 5. CDR3 DNA sequence: TGTGCCAGCAGCTTAAGGGACAGTTTTTCTGGAAACACCATATATTTT. It codes for CASSLRDSFSGNTIYF. The variable domain in full, with the rest retrieved from reference TRBV7-9 and TRBJ1-3, is DTGVSQNPRHKITKRGQNVTFRCDPISEHNRLYWYRQTLGQGPEFLTYFQNEAQLEKSRLLSDRFSAERPKGSFSTLEIQRTEQGDSAMYLCASSLRDSFSGNTIYFGEGSWLTVV.

This sequence joins TRBV6-5 and TRBJ1-1; D is undetermined. Trimming pared 1 base from V and 7 bases from J, leaving 10 bases between. Germline V gene data show CDR1 as MNHEY and CDR2 as SVGAGI. The CDR3 spans 13 residues. The CDR3 region is CASSYFQTGEAFF. The DNA for the CDR3 is TGTGCCAGCAGTTACTTCCAGACGGGTGAAGCTTTCTTT.

The chain recombines TRBV19 with TRBJ1-3, with D tentatively TRBD1 (5 bases). The CDR3 is 16 amino acids. CDR1 LNHDA and CDR2 SQIVND come from the germline V gene (reference sequence). V was pared by 3 bases and J by 5 bases, with 17 bases between. The CDR3 is CASSILPAGGRNTIYF. The CDR3 DNA follows: TGTGCCAGTAGTATCCTACCCGCGGGGGGAAGAAACACCATATATTTT.

The V and J genes are TRBV10-3 and TRBJ1-2; 7 bases line up with TRBD1. V lost 7 bases to trimming and J lost 3 bases; unmatched junction nucleotides: 5. CDR1 and CDR2 (germline): ENHRY, SYGVKD. The CDR3 consists of 13 residues. In nucleotides, the CDR3 is TGTGCCATCACCTGGGACAGAGACTATGGCTACACCTTC. It translates to CAITWDRDYGYTF.

The chain joins TRBV15 to TRBJ1-5, with 7 bases fitting TRBD1. Germline-derived CDR1 and CDR2 are LNHNV and YYDKDF (reference sequence). The CDR3 runs 14 residues. J gave up 5 bases and V 2 bases, and 3 bases lay outside the gene matches. The CDR3 DNA reads as TGTGCCACCAGCAGAAAGACAGGGCATCAGCCCCAGCATTTT. Translating gives CATSRKTGHQPQHF.

The chain employs TRBV21-1 and TRBJ1-5; the table's TRBD1 call for D was not verified on the DNA. TRBV21-1 is shown as a pseudogene. This CDR3 is built from 15 residues. CDR3 amino acids: CASSAPGQRDQPQHF. The CDR3 DNA sequence: TGTGCCAGCAGCGCACCGGGACAGAGAGATCAGCCCCAGCATTTT.